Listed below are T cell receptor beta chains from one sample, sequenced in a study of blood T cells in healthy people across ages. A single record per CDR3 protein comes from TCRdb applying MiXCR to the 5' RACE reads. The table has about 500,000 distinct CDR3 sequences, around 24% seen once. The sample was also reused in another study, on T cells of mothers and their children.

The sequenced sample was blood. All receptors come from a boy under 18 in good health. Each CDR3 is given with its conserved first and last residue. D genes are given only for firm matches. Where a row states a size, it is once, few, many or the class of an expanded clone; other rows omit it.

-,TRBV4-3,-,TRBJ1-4,TGCGCCAGCAGCCAAGGCGGAAATGAAAAACTGTTTTTT,CASSQGGNEKLFF
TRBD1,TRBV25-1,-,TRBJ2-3,TGTGCCAGCAGACCTCCGGGACAGATGACAGATACGCAGTATTTT,CASRPPGQMTDTQYF
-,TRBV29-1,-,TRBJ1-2,TGCAGCGTAAAGCTTCAGGGGTCTCATGGCTACACCTTC,CSVKLQGSHGYTF
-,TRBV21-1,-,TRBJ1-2,TGTGCCAGCAGCTTCGAAGGCAGGGACAAGGGGTATGGCTACACCTTC,CASSFEGRDKGYGYTF
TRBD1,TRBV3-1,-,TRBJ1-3,TGTGCCAGCAGCCCCCGGGACAGTTTCTCTGGAAACACCATATATTTT,CASSPRDSFSGNTIYF
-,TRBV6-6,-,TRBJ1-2,TGTGCCAGCAGTTACCCCCAGTCCCCTCGTACCTTC,CASSYPQSPRTF
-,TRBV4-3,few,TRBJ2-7,TGCGCCAGCAGCCAAGAGAGGCAGACCTACGAGCAGTACTTC,CASSQERQTYEQYF
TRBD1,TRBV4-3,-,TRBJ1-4,TGCGCCAGCAGCCAAGACCGGGACAGATCCGAAAAACTGTTTTTT,CASSQDRDRSEKLFF
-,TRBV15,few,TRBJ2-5,TGTGCCACCAGCGGGGGCCTCAGGCAAGAGACCCAGTACTTC,CATSGGLRQETQYF
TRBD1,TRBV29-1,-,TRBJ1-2,TGCAGCGTGTTCGGACAGGGGGCCGTTGGCTACACCTTC,CSVFGQGAVGYTF
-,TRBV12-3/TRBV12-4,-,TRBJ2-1,TGTGCCAGCAGTTTAGTCCAGGGCGGGATAAATGAGCAGTTCTTC,CASSLVQGGINEQFF
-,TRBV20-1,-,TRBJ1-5,TGCAGTGCTAGACCCCCCGGGGGCATGTACCAGCCCCAGCATTTT,CSARPPGGMYQPQHF
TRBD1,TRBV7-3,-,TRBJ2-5,TGTGCCAGCAGCTTGCAAGCGGACAGGGAAGAGACCCAGTACTTC,CASSLQADREETQYF
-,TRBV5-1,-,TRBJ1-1,TGCGCCAGCAGCTTGTCGGTAGGAGATGAAGCTTTCTTT,CASSLSVGDEAFF
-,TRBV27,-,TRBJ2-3,TGTGCCAGCAGTTCAGCGCGTGGGGAGATAACAGATACGCAGTATTTT,CASSSARGEITDTQYF
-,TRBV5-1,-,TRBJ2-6,TGCGCCAGCAGCTTGTTCTCAGGGGCCAATACTGGGGCCAACGTCCTGACTTTC,CASSLFSGANTGANVLTF
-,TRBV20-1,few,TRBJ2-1,TGCAGTGCTCACGGTGACAATGAGCAGTTCTTC,CSAHGDNEQFF
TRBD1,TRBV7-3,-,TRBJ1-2,TGTGCCAGCAGCCCTGACAGGGAACACTATGGCTACACCTTC,CASSPDREHYGYTF
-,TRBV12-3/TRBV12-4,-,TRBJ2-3,TGTGCCAGCAGTTTATGGGGTAGCACAGATGCGCAGTATTTT,CASSLWGSTDAQYF
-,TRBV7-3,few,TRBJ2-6,TGTGCCAGCAGCCCGACACTCGCTGGGGCCAACGTCCTGACTTTC,CASSPTLAGANVLTF
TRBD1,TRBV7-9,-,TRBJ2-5,TGTGCCAGCAGGACAGGGTTGGGAGAGACCCAGTACTTC,CASRTGLGETQYF
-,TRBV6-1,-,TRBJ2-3,TGTGCCAGCAGTGAATTTGAGGGTTGGTTGCATTTT,CASSEFEGWLHF
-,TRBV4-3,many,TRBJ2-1,TGCGCCAGCAGCCAAGATACAGGGGGGGCAGCGTACAATGAGCAGTTCTTC,CASSQDTGGAAYNEQFF
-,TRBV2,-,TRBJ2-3,TGTGCCAGCAGTCCCGAATGGTCAGCCAGCGGTACGCAGTATTTT,CASSPEWSASGTQYF
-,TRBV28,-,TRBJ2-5,TGTGCCAGCAGTTTTTTAGGGCGCGTAGAAGAGACCCAGTACTTC,CASSFLGRVEETQYF
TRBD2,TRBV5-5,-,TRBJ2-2,TGTGCCAGCACCTGGGGAAGCGGGGCGAACACCGGGGAGCTGTTTTTT,CASTWGSGANTGELFF
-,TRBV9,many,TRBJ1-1,TGTGCCAGCAGTCCGGGGGGCATGAACACTGAAGCTTTCTTT,CASSPGGMNTEAFF
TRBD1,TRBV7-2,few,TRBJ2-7,TGTGCCAGCAGTTGGGGACAGGGCCGGTCCTACGAGCAGTACTTC,CASSWGQGRSYEQYF
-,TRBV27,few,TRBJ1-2,TGTGCCAGCAGTTTATCGCAATTACTCGGGGGCTACACCTTC,CASSLSQLLGGYTF
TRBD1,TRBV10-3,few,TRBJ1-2,TGTGCCATCCCCCGGGACAGAGGAAACTATGGCTACACCTTC,CAIPRDRGNYGYTF
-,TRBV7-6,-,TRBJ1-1,TGTGCCAGCAGCCAAACTCCGGACAGACCGGAAGCTTTCTTT,CASSQTPDRPEAFF
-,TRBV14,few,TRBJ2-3,TGTGCCAGCAGCCAAGAACCGGGCATTTCCACAGATACGCAGTATTTT,CASSQEPGISTDTQYF
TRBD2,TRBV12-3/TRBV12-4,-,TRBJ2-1,TGTGCCAGCAGTCCCGGACTAGCGGGAGTAAAAGACAATGGGCAGTTCTTC,CASSPGLAGVKDNGQFF
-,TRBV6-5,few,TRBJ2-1,TGTGCCAGCAGTTACACGGACTACGCCTCCTACAATGAGCAGTTCTTC,CASSYTDYASYNEQFF
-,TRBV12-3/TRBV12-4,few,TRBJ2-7,TGTGCCAGCAGCACATCAGGGAAGGACGAGCAGTACTTC,CASSTSGKDEQYF
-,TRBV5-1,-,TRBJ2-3,TGCGCCAGCAGCTTGGGACTACCTCCAGATACGCAGTATTTT,CASSLGLPPDTQYF
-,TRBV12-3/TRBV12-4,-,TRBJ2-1,TGTGCCAGCAGCCCCCGAGCAGGCGAGCAGTTCTTC,CASSPRAGEQFF
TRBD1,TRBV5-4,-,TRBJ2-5,TGTGCCAGCAGCGCCAACAGGGGGCTACGGGAGACCCAGTACTTC,CASSANRGLRETQYF
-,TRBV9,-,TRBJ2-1,TGTGCCAGCAGCGTAGGGACTATAGATGAGCAGTTCTTC,CASSVGTIDEQFF
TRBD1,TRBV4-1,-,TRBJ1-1,TGCGCCAGCAGCCCCGGGGGCAGGGGGCTGTCTGAAGCTTTCTTT,CASSPGGRGLSEAFF
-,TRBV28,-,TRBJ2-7,TGTGCCAGCAGTTCCCAGGGGCCCTCCTACGAGCAGTACTTC,CASSSQGPSYEQYF
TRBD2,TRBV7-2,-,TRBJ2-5,TGTGCCAGCAGCCGCGGGGGACTAGCGGTTCAAGAGACCCAGTACTTC,CASSRGGLAVQETQYF
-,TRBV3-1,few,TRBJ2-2,TGTGCCAGCAGCCTGGACTGGGGGACCGGGGAGCTGTTTTTT,CASSLDWGTGELFF
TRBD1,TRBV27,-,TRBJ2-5,TGTGCCAGCAGTTTAGAATTTGGACAGGGATACCAAGAGACCCAGTACTTC,CASSLEFGQGYQETQYF